This T cell receptor (beta chain) was retrieved from a study of identical twins. Study-wide findings and caveats: Within cord blood, abundant beta clonotypes carried fewer insertions, but memory repertoires showed no such trend.

Template switching added a universal primer site; cDNA carried unique molecular identifiers. TCRdb used MiXCR to reprocess the 5' RACE reads, holding one entry per CDR3 protein. Here the sample spans 1.5 million to 2 million distinct CDR3 sequences, around 29% being singletons. Worth noting for this clonotype: Its antigen is currently unknown.

The germline V gene encodes CDR1 SQVTM and CDR2 ANQGSEA. The CDR3 spans 17 residues. Trimming took 7 bases from V and 0 from J; bases not matched to a gene: 11. Specimen: cord blood. The receptor was derived from a newborn girl in good health. This rearrangement joins TRBV29-1 to TRBJ2-3; TRBD1 agrees at 12 bases. For the CDR3, the DNA is TGCAGCGCCCGGGACAGGGGGCCGTCTCCAAGCACAGATACGCAGTATTTT. It specifies CSARDRGPSPSTDTQYF.